This T cell receptor (beta chain) stems from a study of CD8+ T cells in alopecia areata. Extraction and reverse transcription of RNA yielded cDNA as the sequencing template. Data came from immunoSEQ multiplex PCR; TCRdb stores just in-frame clones and leaves some out. In the table there are about 150,000 clones, over 70% of which are singletons. The CDR3 consists of 16 residues. The V gene lost 7 bases and the J gene lost 2 bases, with 19 bases spanning the gap. Germline CDR1 reads SGHAT; CDR2 reads FQNNGV. The gene calls are TRBV11-2 and TRBJ2-3; tentative D call: TRBD2 (6 bases). This receptor was taken from a human donor with alopecia areata. The sample consisted of CD8+ T cells sorted from blood, taken at week 0. CDR3 sequence: CASMGPEGTHTDTQYF. The CDR3 DNA reads as TGTGCCAGCATGGGGCCGGAGGGAACTCACACAGATACGCAGTATTTT. The full variable domain, rest sourced from reference TRBV11-2 and TRBJ2-3, is EAGVAQSPRYKIIEKRQSVAFWCNPISGHATLYWYQQILGQGPKLLIQFQNNGVVDDSQLPKDRFSAERLKGVDSTLKIQPAKLEDSAVYLCASMGPEGTHTDTQYFGPGTRLTVL.